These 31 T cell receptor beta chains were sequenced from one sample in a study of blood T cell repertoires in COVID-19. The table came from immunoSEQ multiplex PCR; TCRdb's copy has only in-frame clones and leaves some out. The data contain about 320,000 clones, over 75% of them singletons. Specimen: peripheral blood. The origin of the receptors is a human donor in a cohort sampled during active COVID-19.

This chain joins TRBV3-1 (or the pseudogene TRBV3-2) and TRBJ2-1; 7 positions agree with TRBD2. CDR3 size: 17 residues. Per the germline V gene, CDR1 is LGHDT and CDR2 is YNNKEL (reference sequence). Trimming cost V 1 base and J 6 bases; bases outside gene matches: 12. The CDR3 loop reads CASSQVIDFWGGNEQFF. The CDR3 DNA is TGTGCCAGCAGCCAAGTCATCGATTTCTGGGGGGGCAATGAGCAGTTCTTC.

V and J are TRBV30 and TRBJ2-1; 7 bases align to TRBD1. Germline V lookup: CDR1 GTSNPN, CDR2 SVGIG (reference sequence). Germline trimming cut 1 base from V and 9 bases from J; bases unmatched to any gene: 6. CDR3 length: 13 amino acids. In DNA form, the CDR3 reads TGTGCCTGGAGTGAACAGGGGTTGGGTGAGCAGTTCTTC. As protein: CAWSEQGLGEQFF.

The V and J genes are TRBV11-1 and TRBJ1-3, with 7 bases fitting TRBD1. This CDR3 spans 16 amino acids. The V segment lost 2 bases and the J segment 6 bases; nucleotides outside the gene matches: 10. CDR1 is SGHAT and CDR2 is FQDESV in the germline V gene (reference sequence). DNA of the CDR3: TGTGCCAGCAGCTTACCTACGACAGGGACCGAAAACACCATATATTTT. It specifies CASSLPTTGTENTIYF.

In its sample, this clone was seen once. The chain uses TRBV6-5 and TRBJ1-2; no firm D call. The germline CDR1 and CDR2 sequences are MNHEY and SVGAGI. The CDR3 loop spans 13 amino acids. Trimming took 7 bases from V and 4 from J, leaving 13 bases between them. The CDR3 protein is CASNVGSSYGYTF. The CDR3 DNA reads TGTGCCAGCAACGTGGGCAGTTCCTATGGCTACACCTTC.

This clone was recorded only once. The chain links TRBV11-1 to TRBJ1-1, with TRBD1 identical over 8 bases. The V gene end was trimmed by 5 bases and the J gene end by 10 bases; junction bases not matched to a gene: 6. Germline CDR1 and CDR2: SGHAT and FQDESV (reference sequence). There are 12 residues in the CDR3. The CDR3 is CASSTEDRVAFF. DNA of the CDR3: TGTGCCAGCAGCACCGAGGACAGGGTAGCTTTCTTT.

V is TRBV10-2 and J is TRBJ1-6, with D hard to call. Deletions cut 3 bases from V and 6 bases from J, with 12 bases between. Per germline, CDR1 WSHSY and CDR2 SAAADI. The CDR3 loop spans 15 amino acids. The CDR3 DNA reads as TGCGCCAGCAGTGATTGGTCAGTTGGTAATTCACCCCTCCACTTT. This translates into CASSDWSVGNSPLHF.

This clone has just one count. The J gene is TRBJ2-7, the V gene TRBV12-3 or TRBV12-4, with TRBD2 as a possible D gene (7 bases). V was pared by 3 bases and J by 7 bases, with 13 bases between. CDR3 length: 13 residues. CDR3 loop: CASSLGGLGEQYF. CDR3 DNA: TGTGCCAGCAGTTTGGGGGGGCTGGGGGAGCAGTACTTC.

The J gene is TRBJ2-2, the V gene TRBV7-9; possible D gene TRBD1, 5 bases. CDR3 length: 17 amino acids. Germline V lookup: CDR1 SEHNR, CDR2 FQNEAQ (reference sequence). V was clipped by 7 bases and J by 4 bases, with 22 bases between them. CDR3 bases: TGTGCCAGCAACTCTCACCGAAGGGGAAGCAGCACCGGGGAGCTGTTTTTT. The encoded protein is CASNSHRRGSSTGELFF.

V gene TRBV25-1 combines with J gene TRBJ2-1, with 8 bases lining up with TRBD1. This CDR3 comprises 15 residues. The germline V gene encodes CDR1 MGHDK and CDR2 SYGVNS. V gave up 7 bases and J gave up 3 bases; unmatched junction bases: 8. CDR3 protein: CASTRTGLNYNEQFF. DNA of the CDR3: TGTGCCAGCACCAGGACAGGGCTTAACTACAATGAGCAGTTCTTC.

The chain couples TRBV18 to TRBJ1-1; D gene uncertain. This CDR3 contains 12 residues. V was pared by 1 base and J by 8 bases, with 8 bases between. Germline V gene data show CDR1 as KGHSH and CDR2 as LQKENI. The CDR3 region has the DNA TGTGCCAGCTCACCACTGGGCAAAGAAGCTTTCTTT. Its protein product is CASSPLGKEAFF.

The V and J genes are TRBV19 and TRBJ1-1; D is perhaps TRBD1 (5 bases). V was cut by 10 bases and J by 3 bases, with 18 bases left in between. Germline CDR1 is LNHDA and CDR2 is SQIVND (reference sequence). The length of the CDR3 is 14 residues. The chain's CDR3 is CATIPGRGYTEAFF. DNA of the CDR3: TGTGCCACCATCCCGGGGAGGGGTTACACTGAAGCTTTCTTT.

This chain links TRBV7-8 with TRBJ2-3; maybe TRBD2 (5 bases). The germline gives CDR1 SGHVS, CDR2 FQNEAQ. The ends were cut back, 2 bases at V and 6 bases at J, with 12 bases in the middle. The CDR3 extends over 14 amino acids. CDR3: CASSLNEGSDTQYF. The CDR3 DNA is TGTGCCAGCAGCTTAAACGAGGGCAGCGATACGCAGTATTTT.

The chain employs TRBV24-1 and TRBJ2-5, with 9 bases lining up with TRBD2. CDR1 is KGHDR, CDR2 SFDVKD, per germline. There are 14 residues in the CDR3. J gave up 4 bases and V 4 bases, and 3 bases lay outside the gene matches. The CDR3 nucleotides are TGTGCCACCAGTGAACGGACTAGCGTAGAGACCCAGTACTTC. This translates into CATSERTSVETQYF.

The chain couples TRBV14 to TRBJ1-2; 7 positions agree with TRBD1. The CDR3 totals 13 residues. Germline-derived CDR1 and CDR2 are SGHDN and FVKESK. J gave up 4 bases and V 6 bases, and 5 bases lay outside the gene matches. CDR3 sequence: CASSPQGLYGYTF. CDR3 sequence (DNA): TGTGCCAGCAGTCCACAGGGGCTCTATGGCTACACCTTC.

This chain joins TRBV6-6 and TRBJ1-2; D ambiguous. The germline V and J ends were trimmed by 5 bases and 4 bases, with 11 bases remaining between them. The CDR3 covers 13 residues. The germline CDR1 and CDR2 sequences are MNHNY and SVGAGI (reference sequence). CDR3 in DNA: TGTGCCAGCAGTGGTCGGGGTAGCTATGGCTACACCTTC. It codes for CASSGRGSYGYTF.

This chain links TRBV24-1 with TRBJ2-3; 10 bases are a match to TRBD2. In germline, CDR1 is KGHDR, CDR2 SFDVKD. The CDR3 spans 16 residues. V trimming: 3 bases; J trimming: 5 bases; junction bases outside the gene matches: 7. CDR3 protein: CATSDALAGEEDTQYF. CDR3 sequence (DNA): TGTGCCACCAGTGATGCCCTAGCGGGGGAGGAAGATACGCAGTATTTT.

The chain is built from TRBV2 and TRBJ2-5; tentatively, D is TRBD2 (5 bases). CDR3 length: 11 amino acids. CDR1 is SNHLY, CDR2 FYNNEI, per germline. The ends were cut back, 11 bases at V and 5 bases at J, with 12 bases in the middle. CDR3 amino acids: CAGTLGETQYF. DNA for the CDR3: TGTGCCGGCACACTAGGGGAGACCCAGTACTTC.

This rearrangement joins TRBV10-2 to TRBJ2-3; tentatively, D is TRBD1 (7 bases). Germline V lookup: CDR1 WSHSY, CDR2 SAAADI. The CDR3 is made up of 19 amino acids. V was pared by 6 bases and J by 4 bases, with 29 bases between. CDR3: CASSPTGTVISGVPDTQYF. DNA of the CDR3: TGCGCCAGCAGCCCTACCGGGACAGTGATTAGCGGAGTACCAGATACGCAGTATTTT.

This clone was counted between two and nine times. CDR3 nucleotides: TGTGCCAGCAGTTTGTTAGAGAGATATGGCTACACCTTC. Protein sequence: CASSLLERYGYTF. This chain uses TRBV12-3 or TRBV12-4 with TRBJ1-2; D gene ambiguous. V shed 3 bases and J shed 5 bases, with 10 bases lying between them. This CDR3 is built from 13 residues.

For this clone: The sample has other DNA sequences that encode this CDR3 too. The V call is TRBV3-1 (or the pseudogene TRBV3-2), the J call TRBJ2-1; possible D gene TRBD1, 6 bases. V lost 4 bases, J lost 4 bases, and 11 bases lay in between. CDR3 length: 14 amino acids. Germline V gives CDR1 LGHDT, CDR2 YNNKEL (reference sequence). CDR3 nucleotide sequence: TGTGCCAGCAGCCGGCAGGGGTCGTACAATGAGCAGTTCTTC. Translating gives CASSRQGSYNEQFF.

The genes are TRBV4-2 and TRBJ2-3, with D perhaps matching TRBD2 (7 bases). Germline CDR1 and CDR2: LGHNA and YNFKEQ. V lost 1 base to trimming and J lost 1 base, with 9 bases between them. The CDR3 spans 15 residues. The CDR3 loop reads CASSQAGGRTDTQYF. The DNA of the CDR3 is TGTGCCAGCAGCCAAGCGGGGGGCCGCACAGATACGCAGTATTTT.

CDR3 sequence: CASSGQGVNQPQHF. The CDR3 region has the DNA TGTGCCAGCAGCGGACAGGGGGTAAATCAGCCCCAGCATTTT. V is TRBV6-5 and J is TRBJ1-5, with TRBD1 matching 10 bases. From germline, CDR1 is MNHEY and CDR2 SVGAGI. The CDR3 runs to 14 residues. Losses at the gene ends were 6 bases for V and 4 bases for J; bases not matched to a gene: 3.

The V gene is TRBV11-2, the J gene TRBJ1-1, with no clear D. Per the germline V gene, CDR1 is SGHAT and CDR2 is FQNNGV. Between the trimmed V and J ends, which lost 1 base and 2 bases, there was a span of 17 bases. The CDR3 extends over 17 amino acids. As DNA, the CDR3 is TGTGCCAGCAGCTTAGGGTGGTGGGAGGGAACAAACACTGAAGCTTTCTTT. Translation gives CASSLGWWEGTNTEAFF.

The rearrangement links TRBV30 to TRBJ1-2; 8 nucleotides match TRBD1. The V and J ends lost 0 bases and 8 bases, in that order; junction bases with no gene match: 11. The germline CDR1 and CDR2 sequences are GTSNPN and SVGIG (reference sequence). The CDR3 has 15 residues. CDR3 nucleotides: TGTGCCTGGAGTGTACTAGGGCAGGGGGCGGACGGCTACACCTTC. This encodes CAWSVLGQGADGYTF.

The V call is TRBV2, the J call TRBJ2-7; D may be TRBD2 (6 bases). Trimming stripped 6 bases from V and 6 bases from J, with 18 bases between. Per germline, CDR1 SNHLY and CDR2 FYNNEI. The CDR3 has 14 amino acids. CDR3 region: CASRGEDRIREQYF. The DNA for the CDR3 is TGTGCCAGCAGAGGGGAGGATAGGATCCGCGAGCAGTACTTC.

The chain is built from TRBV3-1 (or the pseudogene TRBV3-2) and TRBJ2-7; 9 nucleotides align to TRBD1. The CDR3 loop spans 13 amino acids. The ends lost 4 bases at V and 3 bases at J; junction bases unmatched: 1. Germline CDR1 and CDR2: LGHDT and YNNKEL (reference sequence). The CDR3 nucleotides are TGTGCCAGCAGCCGGACAGGGGACTACGAGCAGTACTTC. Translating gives CASSRTGDYEQYF.

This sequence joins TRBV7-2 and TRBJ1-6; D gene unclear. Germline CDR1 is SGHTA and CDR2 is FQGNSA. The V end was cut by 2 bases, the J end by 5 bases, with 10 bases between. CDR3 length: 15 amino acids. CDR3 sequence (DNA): TGTGCCAGCAGCTTATCGGGGAGGAATAATTCACCCCTCCACTTT. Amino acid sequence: CASSLSGRNNSPLHF.

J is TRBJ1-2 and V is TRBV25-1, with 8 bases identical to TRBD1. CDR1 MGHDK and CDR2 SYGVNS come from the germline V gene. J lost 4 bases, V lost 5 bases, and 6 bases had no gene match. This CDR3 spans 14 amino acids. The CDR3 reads CASSTGQAPYGYTF. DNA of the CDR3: TGTGCCAGCAGTACGGGACAGGCCCCCTATGGCTACACCTTC.

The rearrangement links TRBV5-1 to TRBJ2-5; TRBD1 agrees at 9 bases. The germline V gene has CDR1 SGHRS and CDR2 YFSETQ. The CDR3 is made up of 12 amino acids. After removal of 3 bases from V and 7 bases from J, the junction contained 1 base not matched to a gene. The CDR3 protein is CASSSGQGTQYF. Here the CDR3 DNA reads TGCGCCAGCAGCTCGGGACAGGGGACCCAGTACTTC. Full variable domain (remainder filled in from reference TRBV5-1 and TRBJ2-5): KAGVTQTPRYLIKTRGQQVTLSCSPISGHRSVSWYQQTPGQGLQFLFEYFSETQRNKGNFPGRFSGRQFSNSRSEMNVSTLELGDSALYLCASSSGQGTQYFGPGTRLLVL.

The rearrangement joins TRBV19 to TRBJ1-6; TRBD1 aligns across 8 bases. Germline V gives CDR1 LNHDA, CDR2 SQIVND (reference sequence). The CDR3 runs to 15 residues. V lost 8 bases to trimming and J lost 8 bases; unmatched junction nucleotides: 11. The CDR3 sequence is CASGKGTGPYSPLHF. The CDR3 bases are TGTGCCAGTGGAAAGGGGACAGGACCTTATTCACCCCTCCACTTT.

The CDR3 coding sequence is TGTGCCAGCAGCTTAGGCGGGGCTGGAAACACCATATATTTT. Encoded protein: CASSLGGAGNTIYF. The J gene is TRBJ1-3, the V gene TRBV7-9; D ambiguous. In germline, CDR1 is SEHNR, CDR2 FQNEAQ (reference sequence). The CDR3 contains 14 residues. V was trimmed by 1 base and J by 2 bases, leaving 6 bases between them.